These T cell receptor beta chains were read from a single sample in a study of control samples from healthy donors and cancer patients. This table comes from immunoSEQ multiplex PCR, and its TCRdb copy is limited to in-frame clones, with some not included. The table lists 150,000 to 190,000 clones, 93% of them singletons. Specimen: blood. These receptors were obtained from a man in his fifties or sixties in good health. Both conserved end residues are part of each CDR3. A D gene is named only where the DNA matches it firmly. Part of the rows lack a size; the others show once, few, many or a class for expanded clones.

D gene	clone size	V gene	J gene	CDR3 protein	CDR3 DNA
.	.	TRBV30	TRBJ2-3	CAWSVKGSADTQYF	TGTGCCTGGAGTGTCAAAGGATCGGCAGATACGCAGTATTTT
TRBD1	.	TRBV3-1/TRBV3-2	TRBJ2-1	CASSQVGQGAVEQFF	TGTGCCAGCAGCCAAGTAGGACAGGGGGCTGTTGAGCAGTTCTTC
TRBD2	.	TRBV9	TRBJ2-3	CASSPPGTSGPQYF	TGTGCCAGCAGCCCGCCCGGGACTAGCGGCCCGCAGTATTTT
TRBD2	once	TRBV2	TRBJ2-7	CASKRDPLGEQYF	TGTGCCAGCAAGCGGGATCCCCTTGGGGAGCAGTACTTC
TRBD1	.	TRBV2	TRBJ1-2	CASREDRVGYGYTF	TGTGCCAGCAGGGAAGACAGGGTCGGCTATGGCTACACCTTC
.	.	TRBV19	TRBJ2-2	CASKGTGELFF	TGTGCCAGTAAAGGCACCGGGGAGCTGTTTTTT
.	.	TRBV19	TRBJ1-2	CAIGGAGPSYSYGYTF	TGTGCCATCGGCGGGGCCGGGCCGTCCTATTCCTATGGCTACACCTTC
TRBD1	.	TRBV3-1/TRBV3-2	TRBJ1-3	CASSPGTGGNTIYF	TGTGCCAGCAGCCCCGGGACAGGGGGAAACACCATATATTTT
.	.	TRBV10-1	TRBJ1-2	CASSRTEQGGYTF	TGCGCCAGCAGCCGGACAGAGCAAGGTGGCTACACCTTC
TRBD2	.	TRBV5-1	TRBJ2-1	CASSLDSGLGNEQFF	TGCGCCAGCAGCTTGGACTCAGGACTAGGGAATGAGCAGTTCTTC
.	.	TRBV19	TRBJ2-1	CASSLNPGSTSEQFF	TGTGCCAGTAGTCTGAATCCCGGGTCCACATCTGAGCAGTTCTTC
.	.	TRBV29-1	TRBJ1-2	CSVAGQANYGYTF	TGCAGCGTTGCTGGGCAGGCTAACTATGGCTACACCTTC
TRBD1	.	TRBV3-1/TRBV3-2	TRBJ2-7	CASSQRGQIGGYEQYF	TGTGCCAGCAGCCAACGGGGACAGATTGGCGGCTACGAGCAGTACTTC
TRBD2	.	TRBV28	TRBJ2-7	CASRRLAGGTSYEQYF	TGTGCCAGCAGGAGACTAGCGGGAGGGACCTCCTACGAGCAGTACTTC
.	.	TRBV5-1	TRBJ1-1	CASSLARHLEAFF	TGCGCCAGCAGCTTGGCCCGACACCTTGAAGCTTTCTTT
.	.	TRBV4-1	TRBJ2-1	CATGRDEGSTEQFF	TGCGCTACAGGGCGGGACGAAGGCTCGACAGAGCAGTTCTTC
.	.	TRBV5-4	TRBJ2-1	CASSFGSGTYNEQFF	TGTGCCAGCAGCTTTGGATCAGGTACCTACAATGAGCAGTTCTTC
.	.	TRBV7-9	TRBJ2-7	CASSPRIYEQYF	TGTGCCAGCAGCCCGAGGATCTACGAGCAGTACTTC
.	.	TRBV6-1	TRBJ1-3	CASSEPPRGGNTIYF	TGTGCCAGCAGTGAACCCCCCAGGGGTGGAAACACCATATATTTT
TRBD2	once	TRBV28	TRBJ2-7	CASGRTSGHSYEQYF	TGTGCCAGCGGAAGGACTAGCGGACACTCCTACGAGCAGTACTTC
TRBD2	.	TRBV3-1/TRBV3-2	TRBJ2-7	CASSHGTSGGYEQYF	TGTGCCAGCAGCCACGGGACTAGCGGGGGGTACGAGCAGTACTTC
.	.	TRBV24-1	TRBJ2-3	CATSDLGRGPSTDTQYF	TGTGCCACCAGTGACCTCGGGAGGGGGCCCAGCACAGATACGCAGTATTTT
.	.	TRBV12-3/TRBV12-4	TRBJ2-7	CASSSRHLLQYF	TGTGCCAGCAGTTCGAGACATCTGTTGCAGTACTTC
.	.	TRBV3-1/TRBV3-2	TRBJ2-1	CASSQEGLNNEQFF	TGTGCCAGCAGCCAAGAAGGGCTAAACAATGAGCAGTTCTTC
.	.	TRBV6-1	TRBJ1-2	CASSPNLGNYGYTF	TGTGCCAGCAGTCCCAATCTGGGGAACTATGGCTACACCTTC
.	once	TRBV12-5	TRBJ2-5	CASGSPGFPETQYF	TGTGCTAGTGGCTCCCCAGGGTTCCCAGAGACCCAGTACTTC
.	.	TRBV6-5	TRBJ2-5	CASRSRVGETQYF	TGTGCCAGCAGATCCAGGGTCGGAGAGACCCAGTACTTC
.	.	TRBV7-3	TRBJ1-1	CAGSSDRDTEAFF	TGTGCCGGCAGCTCAGACCGGGACACTGAAGCTTTCTTT
.	.	TRBV4-2	TRBJ2-5	CASSQLGVQETQYF	TGTGCCAGCAGCCAGCTAGGCGTACAAGAGACCCAGTACTTC
.	.	TRBV6-1	TRBJ1-1	CASSETANTEAFF	TGTGCCAGCAGTGAGACAGCTAACACTGAAGCTTTCTTT
.	.	TRBV15	TRBJ1-3	CATSRDGSVGSGNTIYF	TGTGCCACCAGCAGAGATGGGTCCGTCGGCTCTGGAAACACCATATATTTT
TRBD1	.	TRBV5-1	TRBJ1-5	CASSLGGLSNQPQHF	TGCGCCAGCAGCTTAGGGGGCCTTAGCAATCAGCCCCAGCATTTT
.	.	TRBV7-7	TRBJ2-1	CASSPSYGSWNEQFF	TGTGCTAGCAGCCCTAGTTACGGGAGCTGGAATGAGCAGTTCTTC
.	.	TRBV19	TRBJ1-5	CASSPPREAGYSNQPQHF	TGTGCCAGTAGTCCCCCTCGGGAGGCGGGTTATAGCAATCAGCCCCAGCATTTT
.	.	TRBV28	TRBJ1-5	CASRSHSNQPQHF	TGTGCCAGCAGATCTCATAGCAATCAGCCCCAGCATTTT
.	.	TRBV28	TRBJ2-2	CACRRDLAPGELFF	TGTGCCTGCCGTAGGGACTTAGCCCCCGGGGAGCTGTTTTTT
.	.	TRBV11-2	TRBJ2-3	CASSSPNTDTQYF	TGTGCCAGCAGCTCCCCCAACACAGATACGCAGTATTTT
.	.	TRBV28	TRBJ1-1	CASSLRLRGTEAFF	TGTGCCAGCAGCCTCAGGCTCAGGGGCACTGAAGCTTTCTTT
.	.	TRBV7-2	TRBJ1-5	CASSWQGKHQPQHF	TGTGCCAGCAGCTGGCAGGGGAAGCATCAGCCCCAGCATTTT
TRBD1	.	TRBV30	TRBJ2-7	CAWSRRDRVREQYF	TGTGCCTGGAGTCGCCGGGACAGGGTTCGTGAGCAGTACTTC
TRBD2	.	TRBV6-1	TRBJ2-1	CASSELSGAPNEQFF	TGTGCCAGCAGTGAACTAAGCGGGGCCCCCAATGAGCAGTTCTTC
.	.	TRBV13	TRBJ2-7	CASSLFPAGEYEQYF	TGTGCCAGCAGCTTATTTCCAGCGGGTGAATACGAGCAGTACTTC
.	.	TRBV18	TRBJ2-7	CASSPPSHNREVSYEQYF	TGTGCCAGCTCACCACCGTCCCATAACAGGGAGGTCTCCTACGAGCAGTACTTC
.	.	TRBV5-6	TRBJ1-5	CASSLGIVSNQPQHF	TGTGCCAGCAGCTTGGGAATTGTAAGCAATCAGCCCCAGCATTTT